The 2 T cell receptor beta chains in this list originate from one sample, sequenced in a study of cytomegalovirus exposure and HLA in healthy donors. The study ran its PCR with 60 Vbeta and 13 Jbeta primers. Libraries were prepared by immunoSEQ multiplex PCR; TCRdb keeps only in-frame clonotypes and omits some of them. This table has about 160,000 clones, 82% appearing once. Source material: PBMCs. The receptors here all came from a girl aged 2 to 10 in good health and CMV-seropositive.

The chain is built from TRBV7-2 and TRBJ1-5, with TRBD1 matching over 7 bases. The germline V gene has CDR1 SGHTA and CDR2 FQGNSA. The CDR3 is 16 amino acids. V shed 1 base, J shed 5 bases, and the junction held 8 bases outside the gene matches. In DNA form, the CDR3 reads TGTGCCAGCAGCTTAGACGGTGCAGGGGGTCATCAGCCCCAGCATTTT. Translation gives CASSLDGAGGHQPQHF.

The chain couples TRBV29-1 to TRBJ1-1, with unresolved D. This CDR3 is built from 13 residues. Germline-derived CDR1 and CDR2 are SQVTM and ANQGSEA. Trimming stripped 3 bases from V and 1 base from J, with 9 bases between. The CDR3 protein is CSVDGSGNTEAFF. The CDR3 DNA is TGCAGCGTTGATGGATCAGGGAACACTGAAGCTTTCTTT. The whole variable domain, remainder taken from reference TRBV29-1 and TRBJ1-1, is SAVISQKPSRDICQRGTSLTIQCQVDSQVTMMFWYRQQPGQSLTLIATANQGSEATYESGFVIDKFPISRPNLTFSTLTVSNMSPEDSSIYLCSVDGSGNTEAFFGQGTRLTVV.